Listed below are T cell receptor beta chains from one sample, sequenced in a study of blood T cell repertoires in COVID-19. Produced via immunoSEQ multiplex PCR; TCRdb's table is partial and in-frame only. The sample carries tens of thousands of clones, 75% to 90% recorded once. Source material: peripheral blood. The source is an elderly man with acute or convalescent COVID-19. The CDR3 runs from the conserved cysteine through the conserved F or W. A D gene is named only where the DNA matches it firmly. Rows may omit the clone size; those that give it use once, few, many or a size class.

>TRBJ2-5|-|TRBD2|TRBV6-5|16
CASSLGLAGSQETQYF
TGTGCCAGCAGTTTGGGACTAGCGGGGAGTCAAGAGACCCAGTACTTC
>TRBJ1-2|once|-|TRBV6-5|14
CASSYERSPGGYTF
TGTGCCAGCAGTTACGAGAGGTCCCCTGGTGGCTACACCTTC
>TRBJ1-2|-|-|TRBV21-1|19
CASTLTHRDRVISGDGYTF
TGTGCCAGCACCCTCACCCACCGGGACAGGGTGATTTCCGGAGATGGCTACACCTTC
>TRBJ2-5|-|TRBD2|TRBV27|14
CASRRGGSSETQYF
TGTGCCAGCAGGCGGGGGGGTTCATCAGAGACCCAGTACTTC
>TRBJ2-5|-|TRBD1|TRBV10-3|17
CAISGVTGTGGRETQYF
TGTGCCATCAGTGGGGTAACCGGGACAGGGGGCCGAGAGACCCAGTACTTC
>TRBJ2-2|-|-|TRBV6-5|14
CASNFLGGTGELFF
TGTGCCAGCAACTTCCTGGGGGGCACCGGGGAGCTGTTTTTT
>TRBJ2-2|-|TRBD1|TRBV5-4|16
CASSLGQGVYTGELFF
TGTGCCAGCAGCTTGGGTCAGGGGGTGTACACCGGGGAGCTGTTTTTT
>TRBJ2-5|-|TRBD2|TRBV27|17
CASSSLLGGGTQETQYF
TGTGCCAGCAGCTCCCTGTTGGGCGGGGGGACCCAAGAGACCCAGTACTTC
>TRBJ2-7|-|-|TRBV5-1|15
CASSQLRGSSYEQYF
TGCGCCAGCAGCCAGCTCAGGGGCTCTTCCTACGAGCAGTACTTC
>TRBJ2-1|-|TRBD1|TRBV4-1|14
CASSQGTGSNEQFF
TGCGCCAGCAGCCAGGGGACAGGGAGTAATGAGCAGTTCTTC
>TRBJ1-1|few|TRBD1|TRBV12-5|17
CASGSTLPGQLNTEAFF
TGTGCTAGTGGTTCGACTCTCCCGGGACAGCTTAACACTGAAGCTTTCTTT
>TRBJ2-4|once|TRBD1|TRBV28|15
CASSFPGGLENIQYF
TGTGCCAGCAGTTTTCCAGGGGGCCTTGAAAACATTCAGTACTTC
>TRBJ2-5|-|-|TRBV20-1|11
CSGQIEETQYF
TGCAGTGGGCAGATTGAAGAGACCCAGTACTTC
>TRBJ1-2|-|TRBD1|TRBV27|14
CASSGGQGMNGYTF
TGTGCCAGCAGTGGAGGACAGGGTATGAATGGCTACACCTTC
>TRBJ1-2|-|-|TRBV24-1|14
CATSARQVDYGYTF
TGTGCCACCAGTGCACGACAGGTCGACTATGGCTACACCTTC
>TRBJ1-5|-|-|TRBV12-5|15
CASGAPWERYQPQHF
TGTGCTAGTGGTGCCCCTTGGGAGAGGTATCAGCCCCAGCATTTT
>TRBJ2-7|-|-|TRBV7-2|14
CASSLRGFVYEQYF
TGTGCCAGCAGCTTACGGGGATTCGTTTACGAGCAGTACTTC
>TRBJ2-7|-|TRBD1|TRBV5-6|12
CASRATGFEQYF
TGTGCCAGCAGGGCGACAGGGTTCGAGCAGTACTTC
>TRBJ2-2|-|-|TRBV6-5|15
CASTGSPPSTGELFF
TGTGCCAGCACCGGTAGTCCCCCGAGTACCGGGGAGCTGTTTTTT
>TRBJ2-3|-|-|TRBV6-2/TRBV6-3|14
CASSRAGFTDTQYF
TGTGCCAGCAGCCGCGCGGGATTCACAGATACGCAGTATTTT